The next 21 T cell receptor beta chains were all read from a single sample in a study of T cell clones after liver transplantation. TCRdb's table, derived via immunoSEQ multiplex PCR, lists solely in-frame clones and lacks some. The repertoire consists of roughly 15,000 clones, with about four fifths occurring once and the leading ten covering over 25%. This specimen was CD8+ T cells from blood, taken around 4 years after liver transplant. Receptors were obtained from a human patient who received a liver transplant. Some T cells may be graft donor cells.

The rearrangement links TRBV5-1 to TRBJ1-3; D remains unclear. Germline CDR1 is SGHRS and CDR2 is YFSETQ. Trimming pared 8 bases from V and 0 bases from J, leaving 12 bases between. This CDR3 contains 14 residues. The CDR3 loop is CARGPFSSGNTIYF. The DNA for the CDR3 is TGCGCCAGAGGCCCATTTAGCTCTGGAAACACCATATATTTT.

This chain uses TRBV6-5 with TRBJ2-7, with TRBD2 identical over 8 bases. CDR1 and CDR2 from the germline V gene are MNHEY and SVGAGI. V was clipped by 6 bases and J by 6 bases; unmatched bases: 7. CDR3 length: 13 residues. The CDR3 loop is CASSPGGGGEQYF. The DNA for the CDR3 is TGTGCCAGCAGCCCGGGGGGGGGAGGCGAGCAGTACTTC.

CDR3 sequence reads: CASRTGTYEQYF. Here the CDR3 DNA reads TGTGCCAGCAGAACGGGCACCTACGAGCAGTACTTC. This rearrangement joins TRBV28 to TRBJ2-7; D unresolved. Trimming cost V 6 bases and J 2 bases, with 8 bases left between them. This CDR3 has 12 residues. Germline V CDR1 and CDR2: MDHEN, SYDVKM.

This clone showed up just once. Here the CDR3 DNA reads TGCGCCAGCAGCAAAACACCGGGACAGGGGTTAACAGATACGCAGTATTTT. It translates to CASSKTPGQGLTDTQYF. V usage is TRBV5-1 and J usage is TRBJ2-3, with 10 bases that match TRBD1. Germline assignment: CDR1 SGHRS and CDR2 YFSETQ. J lost 3 bases, V lost 4 bases, and 11 bases had no gene match. This CDR3 contains 17 residues.

V gene TRBV6-5 combines with J gene TRBJ2-1, with D perhaps assigned TRBD1 or TRBD2 (5 bases each). V dropped 3 bases and J dropped 8 bases, with 14 bases sitting between them. Germline CDR1 reads MNHEY; CDR2 reads SVGAGI. The CDR3 consists of 14 residues. The CDR3 coding sequence is TGTGCCAGCAGTTATGGGACGGGGTTGGATGAGCAGTTCTTC. This sequence encodes CASSYGTGLDEQFF.

The chain joins TRBV5-6 to TRBJ1-6; a weak D match, TRBD1 (5 bases). Trimming removed 4 bases from V and 0 bases from J, with 14 bases in between. This CDR3 region has 17 residues. Germline CDR1 SGHDT, CDR2 YYEEEE. The CDR3 spells CASSGADESSYNSPLHF. The DNA for the CDR3 is TGTGCCAGCAGCGGGGCGGACGAGAGCTCCTATAATTCACCCCTCCACTTT. Supplemented by reference TRBV5-6 and TRBJ1-6, the full variable domain reads DAGVTQSPTHLIKTRGQQVTLRCSPKSGHDTVSWYQQALGQGPQFIFQYYEEEERQRGNFPDRFSGHQFPNYSSELNVNALLLGDSALYLCASSGADESSYNSPLHFGNGTRLTVT.

This clone appeared a few times. The V call is TRBV7-9, the J call TRBJ1-1; D not certain. The CDR3 totals 15 residues. Trimming took off 5 bases at V and 5 bases at J, with 18 bases between the two ends. CDR1 is SEHNR and CDR2 is FQNEAQ in the germline V gene (reference sequence). This chain's CDR3 is CASSETGRMRTEAFF. CDR3 DNA: TGTGCCAGCAGCGAAACCGGGAGAATGAGAACTGAAGCTTTCTTT.

V is TRBV27 and J is TRBJ2-3; 7 bases are a match to TRBD1. CDR1 is MNHEY and CDR2 is SMNVEV in the germline V gene (reference sequence). The CDR3 runs 15 residues. V was clipped by 1 base and J by 1 base; unmatched bases: 2. CDR3 DNA sequence: TGTGCCAGCAGTTTATGGGACAGCGGCACAGATACGCAGTATTTT. Its translation: CASSLWDSGTDTQYF.

V is TRBV6-1 and J is TRBJ2-7; tentative D call: TRBD2 (6 bases). This CDR3 is 14 amino acids long. The V gene's germline CDR1 is MNHNS and CDR2 SASEGT. Between the trimmed V and J ends, which lost 7 bases and 1 base, there was a span of 14 bases. Here the CDR3 reads CASTEMAGSYEQYF. Written as DNA, the CDR3 is TGTGCCAGCACCGAGATGGCGGGATCCTACGAGCAGTACTTC.

CDR3 nucleotide sequence: TGTGCCAGCAGTGACTGGACTAGCGCCTATTCCTACGAGCAGTACTTC. Translated, it gives CASSDWTSAYSYEQYF. The chain carries TRBV2 and TRBJ2-7; TRBD2 matches at 9 bases. The V gene's germline CDR1 is SNHLY and CDR2 FYNNEI. J lost 1 base, V lost 3 bases, and 7 bases had no gene match. The CDR3 has 16 amino acids.

V is TRBV9 and J is TRBJ2-3; TRBD1 might be the D (5 bases). Germline CDR1 and CDR2: SGDLS and YYNGEE. The CDR3 sequence is 14 residues long. The ends were cut back, 7 bases at V and 5 bases at J, with 17 bases in the middle. CDR3 coding DNA: TGTGCCAGCTCCCGGAGTGGGGCCAAAGATACGCAGTATTTT. Its protein is CASSRSGAKDTQYF.

The rearrangement joins TRBV2 to TRBJ2-1; no clear D. CDR1 is SNHLY, CDR2 FYNNEI, per germline. The CDR3 is made up of 13 amino acids. Trimming took off 8 bases at V and 0 bases at J, with 8 bases between the two ends. CDR3 loop: CASGPFSYNEQFF. CDR3 DNA: TGTGCCAGCGGCCCATTCTCCTACAATGAGCAGTTCTTC.

This chain connects TRBV9 to TRBJ2-2; the D call may be TRBD1 or TRBD2 (5 bases each). Germline-derived CDR1 and CDR2 are SGDLS and YYNGEE. V shed 4 bases and J shed 1 base, with 17 bases lying between them. The CDR3 is made up of 17 amino acids. CDR3 DNA sequence: TGTGCCAGCAGCCCCGGCTCCGAGGGGTTGAACACCGGGGAGCTGTTTTTT. Translated: CASSPGSEGLNTGELFF.

CDR3 sequence reads: CASSTGEGNEQFF. The CDR3 DNA reads as TGTGCCAGCAGCACAGGGGAGGGCAATGAGCAGTTCTTC. The J gene is TRBJ2-1, the V gene TRBV7-6; D is tentatively TRBD1 or TRBD2 (7 bases each). The V and J ends lost 5 bases and 6 bases respectively, with 11 bases between them. The CDR3 covers 13 residues. CDR1 and CDR2 (germline): SGHVS, FNYEAQ.

This chain links TRBV6-5 with TRBJ2-7, with D unresolved. This CDR3 region has 16 residues. Germline lookup yields CDR1 MNHEY and CDR2 SVGAGI. The V end was cut by 0 bases, the J end by 3 bases, with 15 bases between. The CDR3 sequence is CASSYSGTALSYEQYF. The CDR3 DNA follows: TGTGCCAGCAGTTACTCGGGAACTGCACTAAGCTACGAGCAGTACTTC.

This clone was recorded only once. An end of the junction differs from the germline gene, which may be a read error. The chain carries TRBV15 and TRBJ2-7, with D possibly being TRBD1 (6 bases). The CDR3 totals 13 residues. Germline V gives CDR1 LNHNV, CDR2 YYDKDF (reference sequence). CDR3 nucleotides: TGTGCCACCTCCCAGGGGCGGAAAATTTCGACGGACTTC. Residues: CATSQGRKISTDF.

The V call is TRBV9, the J call TRBJ2-2; 7 bases line up with TRBD2. With V trimmed by 9 bases and J by 1 base, 9 bases remained unmatched. The CDR3 covers 15 residues. CDR1 SGDLS and CDR2 YYNGEE come from the germline V gene. CDR3 bases: TGTGCCACCTCTGGGGGGGGAGTGAACACCGGGGAGCTGTTTTTT. The encoded protein is CATSGGGVNTGELFF.

V gene TRBV19 combines with J gene TRBJ2-7; TRBD1 is a possible D gene (7 bases). The V gene's germline CDR1 is LNHDA and CDR2 SQIVND (reference sequence). CDR3 length: 13 amino acids. V was shortened by 5 bases and J by 3 bases, with 11 bases between the two germline ends. The CDR3: CASSFQGGYEQYF. CDR3 sequence (DNA): TGTGCCAGTAGTTTCCAGGGGGGCTACGAGCAGTACTTC.

The CDR3 loop reads CASSLRDATGLGNQPQHF. Here the CDR3 DNA reads TGTGCCAGCAGCTTAAGAGACGCCACAGGGCTGGGCAATCAGCCCCAGCATTTT. The chain has TRBV7-9 and TRBJ1-5, with D possibly TRBD1 on 6 matching bases. The CDR3 runs 18 residues. Germline lookup yields CDR1 SEHNR and CDR2 FQNEAQ (reference sequence). V lost 2 bases to trimming and J lost 2 bases, with 19 bases between them.

The chain joins TRBV4-2 to TRBJ2-7, with a possible D match to TRBD1 (6 bases). Trimming removed 6 bases from V and 4 bases from J, with 13 bases in between. CDR3 length: 13 amino acids. Per the germline V gene, CDR1 is LGHNA and CDR2 is YNFKEQ. CDR3 bases: TGTGCCAGCAGGTCGGGACATACGTACGAGCAGTACTTC. Encoded protein: CASRSGHTYEQYF.

The count of this clone is one. The rearrangement joins TRBV7-3 to TRBJ2-7; D call uncertain. V lost 0 bases and J 5 bases, leaving 8 bases between the germline ends. This CDR3 contains 13 residues. From germline, CDR1 is SGHTA and CDR2 FQGTGA. Here the CDR3 DNA reads TGTGCCAGCAGCTTAACGGGGTGGAACGAGCAGTACTTC. Encoded protein: CASSLTGWNEQYF.